Sequencing of this T cell receptor beta chain was carried out in a study of blood T cell repertoires in COVID-19. Study information: The analysed material was cDNA or gDNA that came from T cells, B-cell-depleted T cells, or PBMCs.

Those enrolled in Seattle joined during active infection and were followed longitudinally afterward. Trimming at V came to 5 bases and at J to 3 bases, leaving 2 bases not matched to a gene. The CDR3 totals 15 residues. Germline loops: CDR1 SGHAT, CDR2 FQNNGV. In the authors' methods: Reference gene primer amplification gave estimated nucleated cell counts. This table comes from immunoSEQ multiplex PCR, and its TCRdb copy is limited to in-frame clones, with some not included. The V and J calls and the clone size are those of that table, but D and trimming were determined from the DNA. The data hold 100,000 to 150,000 clones, with around 81% observed a single time.

Sequencing was done on a sample of peripheral blood. This sequence was found in a man aged 25 to 40 with COVID-19, enrolled during active disease. V is TRBV11-2 and J is TRBJ2-1; TRBD2 matches 12 bases. CDR3 loop: CASSLLAGGYNEQFF. CDR3 in DNA: TGTGCCAGCAGCCTACTAGCGGGAGGCTACAATGAGCAGTTCTTC.